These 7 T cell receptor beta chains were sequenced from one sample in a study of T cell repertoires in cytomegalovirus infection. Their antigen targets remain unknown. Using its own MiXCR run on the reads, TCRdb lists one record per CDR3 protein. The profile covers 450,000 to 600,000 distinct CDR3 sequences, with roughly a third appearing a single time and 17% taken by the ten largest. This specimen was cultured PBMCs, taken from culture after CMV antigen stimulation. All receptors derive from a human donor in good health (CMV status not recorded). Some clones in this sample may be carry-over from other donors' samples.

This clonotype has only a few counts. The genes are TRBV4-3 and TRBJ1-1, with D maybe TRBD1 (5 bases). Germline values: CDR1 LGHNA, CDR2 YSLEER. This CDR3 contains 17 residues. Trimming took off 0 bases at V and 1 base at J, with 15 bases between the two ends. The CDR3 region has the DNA TGCGCCAGCAGCCAAGATTATCGGGTAGGGGCGAACACTGAAGCTTTCTTT. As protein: CASSQDYRVGANTEAFF.

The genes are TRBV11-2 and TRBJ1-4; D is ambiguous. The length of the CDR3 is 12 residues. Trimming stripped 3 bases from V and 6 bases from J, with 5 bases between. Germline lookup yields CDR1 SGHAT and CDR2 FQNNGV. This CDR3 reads CASSFMDEKLFF. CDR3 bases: TGTGCCAGCAGCTTCATGGATGAAAAACTGTTTTTT.

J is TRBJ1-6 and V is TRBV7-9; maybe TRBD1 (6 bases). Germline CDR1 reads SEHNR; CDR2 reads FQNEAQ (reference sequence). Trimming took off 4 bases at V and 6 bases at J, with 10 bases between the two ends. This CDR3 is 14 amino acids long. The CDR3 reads CASSSSGVNSPLHF. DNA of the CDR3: TGTGCCAGCAGCTCCTCAGGGGTTAATTCACCCCTCCACTTT.

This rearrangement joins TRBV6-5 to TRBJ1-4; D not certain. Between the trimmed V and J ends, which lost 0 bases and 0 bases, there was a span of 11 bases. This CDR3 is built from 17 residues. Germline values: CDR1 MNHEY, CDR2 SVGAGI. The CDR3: CASSYSEHLATNEKLFF. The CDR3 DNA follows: TGTGCCAGCAGTTACTCGGAACATCTAGCAACTAATGAAAAACTGTTTTTT.

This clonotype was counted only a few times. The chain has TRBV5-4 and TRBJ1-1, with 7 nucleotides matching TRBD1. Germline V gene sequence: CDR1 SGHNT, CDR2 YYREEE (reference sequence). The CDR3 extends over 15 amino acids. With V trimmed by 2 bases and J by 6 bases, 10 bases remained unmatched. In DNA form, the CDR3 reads TGTGCCAGCAGCTTAGAGGGGGCGGTCGGCGCTGAAGCTTTCTTT. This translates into CASSLEGAVGAEAFF.

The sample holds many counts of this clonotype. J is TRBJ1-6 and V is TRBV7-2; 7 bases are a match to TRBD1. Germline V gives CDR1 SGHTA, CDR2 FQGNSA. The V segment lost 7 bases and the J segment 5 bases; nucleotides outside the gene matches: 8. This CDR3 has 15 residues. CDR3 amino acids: CASTEGDSDNSPLHF. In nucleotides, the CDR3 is TGTGCCAGCACCGAGGGGGACAGCGATAATTCACCCCTCCACTTT.

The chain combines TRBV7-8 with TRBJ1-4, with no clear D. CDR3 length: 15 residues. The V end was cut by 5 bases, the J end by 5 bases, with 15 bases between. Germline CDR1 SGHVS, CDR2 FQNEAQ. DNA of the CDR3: TGTGCCAGCAGCCCTCGTAGGACGGCGAATGAAAAACTGTTTTTT. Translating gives CASSPRRTANEKLFF.